This is a list of T cell receptor beta chains from one sample in a study of CD8 T cells in Susac syndrome. TCRdb recomputed calls from the immunoSEQ multiplex PCR reads with MiXCR, one row per CDR3 protein. Of fewer than 150,000 distinct CDR3 sequences in the sample, approximately 95% were seen once. Input material: CD8+ T cells from PBMCs. The source is a human donor in good health. Each CDR3 is given with its conserved first and last residue. D genes are given only for firm matches. Clone size, where shown, is once, few, many, or a class for clones that have expanded.

D,J,V,size,DNA,CDR3
NA,TRBJ2-4,TRBV4-3,once,TGCGCCAGCAGCCATGGGACATCCCAAAACATTCAGTACTTC,CASSHGTSQNIQYF
TRBD1,TRBJ2-7,TRBV7-9,NA,TGTGCCAGCAGCCCCCAGGGGGCCAGTCTTGTCGAGCAGTACTTC,CASSPQGASLVEQYF
NA,TRBJ2-7,TRBV13,NA,TGTGCCAGCAGCCCCCCTACGGGTACCTACGAGCAGTACTTC,CASSPPTGTYEQYF
TRBD1,TRBJ1-2,TRBV7-9,NA,TGTGCCAGCAGCTCTTCGGGACAGTACTATGGCTACACCTTC,CASSSSGQYYGYTF
NA,TRBJ2-3,TRBV7-6,NA,TGTGCCAGCAGCGCCCGAAGCACAGATACGCAGTATTTT,CASSARSTDTQYF
NA,TRBJ2-3,TRBV9,once,TGTGCCAGCAGCCTCCGGACGCAAGATACGCAGTATTTT,CASSLRTQDTQYF
NA,TRBJ2-1,TRBV5-1,NA,TGCGCCAGCAGCCCGCGTTGGATGACGGGCAATGAGCAGTTCTTC,CASSPRWMTGNEQFF
NA,TRBJ2-1,TRBV27,NA,TGTGCCAGCACCGACATCTACAATGAGCAGTTCTTC,CASTDIYNEQFF
TRBD2,TRBJ2-1,TRBV7-9,NA,TGTGCCAGCAGCTCAACCCAACTAGCGGGAGGCGAGCAGTTCTTC,CASSSTQLAGGEQFF
NA,TRBJ1-2,TRBV18,NA,TGTGCCAGCTCACCAGCGACATCCAGTGGCTACACCTTC,CASSPATSSGYTF
NA,TRBJ2-3,TRBV28,once,TGTGCCAGCAGTCTACAGGTCACAGATACGCAGTATTTT,CASSLQVTDTQYF
NA,TRBJ2-5,TRBV2,NA,TGTGCCAGCAGTGAGGAGACCCAGTACTTC,CASSEETQYF
NA,TRBJ2-7,TRBV20-1,once,TGCAGTGCAGCGGGACAGTTGACCTACGAGCAGTACTTC,CSAAGQLTYEQYF
NA,TRBJ2-7,TRBV6-5,once,TGTGCCAGCAGTTACGGGGCGGGACCGACATACGAGCAGTACTTC,CASSYGAGPTYEQYF
TRBD1,TRBJ2-7,TRBV7-6,NA,TGTGCCAGCAGCCAATCAGGGGGCGTCGACGAGCAGTACTTC,CASSQSGGVDEQYF
NA,TRBJ2-3,TRBV3-1,NA,TGTGCCAGCAGCCAAGAACAATGGGCGGGACCCACAGATACGCAGTATTTT,CASSQEQWAGPTDTQYF
NA,TRBJ2-7,TRBV5-5,NA,TGTGCCAGCAGCTTGGCCGATGGCTCCTACGAGCAGTACTTC,CASSLADGSYEQYF
TRBD2,TRBJ2-1,TRBV6-4,NA,TGTGCCAGCAGTGAAGGCGGGAGGGCCTCGTCCTATGAGCAGTTCTTC,CASSEGGRASSYEQFF
NA,TRBJ1-5,TRBV28,NA,TGTGCCAGCAGTTTGGGCGGACTAAATAATCAGCCCCAGCATTTT,CASSLGGLNNQPQHF
NA,TRBJ2-3,TRBV20-1,NA,TGCAGTGCCCTGGGCCTCGACAGCACAGATACGCAGTATTTT,CSALGLDSTDTQYF
NA,TRBJ2-3,TRBV3-1,NA,TGTGCCAGCAGCCAAGACCCGGCAGATACGCAGTATTTT,CASSQDPADTQYF
NA,TRBJ2-1,TRBV29-1,NA,TGCAGCGCCCCAGCCAGGGGTTTGTCCTACAATGAGCAGTTCTTC,CSAPARGLSYNEQFF
NA,TRBJ2-7,TRBV19,NA,TGTGCCAGTAGTTCAGGGTTCCCAGGGGAGCAGTACTTC,CASSSGFPGEQYF
NA,TRBJ2-7,TRBV7-9,NA,TGTGCCAGCAGCCCCAGGACCAACTACGAGCAGTACTTC,CASSPRTNYEQYF
NA,TRBJ2-3,TRBV7-9,NA,TGTGCCAGCAGACAGGGGCTTGCGGGGCATACGCAGTATTTT,CASRQGLAGHTQYF
TRBD1,TRBJ2-7,TRBV27,NA,TGTGCCAGCAGTACCCTATTCGGACAGGTTGACGAGCAGTACTTC,CASSTLFGQVDEQYF
NA,TRBJ2-1,TRBV19,NA,TGTGCCAGTAGTACCCCGGGCGCGTACAATGAGCAGTTCTTC,CASSTPGAYNEQFF
NA,TRBJ1-1,TRBV9,NA,TGTGCCAGCGGAGGAATCATGAACACTGAAGCTTTCTTT,CASGGIMNTEAFF
TRBD2,TRBJ2-5,TRBV27,few,TGTGCCAGCAGTCCTGGGACTAGCGGTCAAGAGACCCAGTACTTC,CASSPGTSGQETQYF
TRBD2,TRBJ2-1,TRBV27,NA,TGTGCCAGCAGTCCCGACCCGACTAGCAGTGGGGATGAGCAGTTCTTC,CASSPDPTSSGDEQFF
TRBD1,TRBJ2-2,TRBV27,NA,TGTGCCAGCACAGATCAGGGGGCCGACACCGGGGAGCTGTTTTTT,CASTDQGADTGELFF